The sequence of this T cell receptor beta chain was determined in a study of blood T cell repertoires in COVID-19. The wider study: There were acute and convalescent COVID-19 samples, and they came from the United States, Italy and Spain. Sources were T cells, B-cell-depleted T cells, or PBMCs; the material itself was cDNA or gDNA.

Per the original methods: The assay estimated nucleated cells by amplifying reference gene primers. Data came from immunoSEQ multiplex PCR; TCRdb stores just in-frame clones and leaves some out. V and J calls and clone size are those listed in that table; D and trimming were worked out from the DNA. The profile shows some 270,000 clones, more than 75% of them singletons. The sample taken for sequencing was peripheral blood. The clonotype comes from an elderly woman with COVID-19, enrolled during active disease.

The CDR3 DNA is TGTGCCAGCAGCCCGAGAGGAACCTACAATGAGCAGTTCTTC. Translation: CASSPRGTYNEQFF. V usage is TRBV7-9 and J usage is TRBJ2-1; D not certain. Trimming removed 5 bases at V and 2 bases at J, with 10 bases between. CDR3 length: 14 amino acids. The germline V gene encodes CDR1 SEHNR and CDR2 FQNEAQ (reference sequence).